Shown below are 14 T cell receptor beta chains from a single sample sequenced in a study of cytomegalovirus exposure and HLA in healthy donors. Use of 60 Vbeta and 13 Jbeta primers characterized the PCR. Repertoires were generated with immunoSEQ multiplex PCR, while TCRdb's copy carries only in-frame clones and drops some. Of 110,000 to 150,000 clones listed, 70% to 85% were seen once; the top ten hold around 10%. Sample: PBMCs. The source is a woman between 55 and 75 years old in good health and CMV-seropositive.

The chain links TRBV5-1 to TRBJ2-5; weak D call: TRBD2 (6 bases). Per germline, CDR1 SGHRS and CDR2 YFSETQ. V lost 0 bases and J lost 3, with 9 bases in between. This CDR3 is built from 14 residues. CDR3 amino acids: CASSLATGEETQYF. CDR3 in DNA: TGCGCCAGCAGCTTGGCCACGGGGGAAGAGACCCAGTACTTC.

The chain couples TRBV6-5 to TRBJ1-2, with D perhaps TRBD1 (5 bases). This CDR3 contains 14 residues. Germline CDR1 MNHEY, CDR2 SVGAGI. V was trimmed by 7 bases and J by 2 bases, leaving 14 bases between them. This CDR3 is CASTPRDSNYGYTF. In DNA, the CDR3 is TGTGCCAGCACCCCAAGAGACAGCAACTATGGCTACACCTTC.

This rearrangement joins TRBV5-4 to TRBJ2-5; 9 nucleotides agree with TRBD2. This CDR3 comprises 17 residues. Germline CDR1 reads SGHNT; CDR2 reads YYREEE (reference sequence). The V segment lost 0 bases and the J segment 7 bases; nucleotides outside the gene matches: 13. This chain's CDR3 is CASSLESSGISGMTQYF. CDR3 coding DNA: TGTGCCAGCAGCTTGGAGTCTAGCGGGATCTCCGGGATGACCCAGTACTTC.

The rearrangement joins TRBV6-6 to TRBJ2-1, with 7 nucleotides matching TRBD2. Germline CDR1 MNHNY, CDR2 SVGAGI (reference sequence). Unmatched junction bases numbered 14, after V lost 7 bases and J lost 5 bases. This CDR3 contains 16 residues. CDR3 sequence reads: CASTHGAGATHNEQFF. Written as DNA, the CDR3 is TGTGCCAGCACCCACGGGGCGGGAGCGACCCACAATGAGCAGTTCTTC.

This chain connects TRBV21-1 to TRBJ1-6. TRBV21-1 is reported as a pseudogene. This CDR3 contains 17 residues. CDR3 DNA sequence: TGTGCCACCCTAGCCCTTACCAACAAGACCCTTGGATCACCCCTCCACTTT. Translated, it gives CATLALTNKTLGSPLHF.

The rearrangement links TRBV7-9 to TRBJ1-1; D call uncertain. V lost 3 bases and J lost 0, with 14 bases in between. Germline V lookup: CDR1 SEHNR, CDR2 FQNEAQ (reference sequence). The CDR3 extends over 16 amino acids. In nucleotides, the CDR3 is TGTGCCAGCAGCTTCGTGCTTCGGGAACTGAACACTGAAGCTTTCTTT. This encodes CASSFVLRELNTEAFF.

The chain links TRBV7-9 to TRBJ2-2; D perhaps matches TRBD2 (5 bases). Germline lookup yields CDR1 SEHNR and CDR2 FQNEAQ (reference sequence). V lost 4 bases and J lost 1, with 13 bases in between. The CDR3 extends over 16 amino acids. The CDR3 nucleotides are TGTGCCAGCAGCTCCCCTGGCGGAGGGAACACCGGGGAGCTGTTTTTT. It codes for CASSSPGGGNTGELFF.

The chain carries TRBV6-5 and TRBJ1-5; D uncertain. The V end was cut by 6 bases, the J end by 4 bases, with 13 bases between. The germline CDR1 and CDR2 sequences are MNHEY and SVGAGI. The CDR3 contains 14 residues. The CDR3 region is CASRLNYGNQPQHF. The CDR3 DNA reads as TGTGCCAGCAGATTGAACTATGGGAATCAGCCCCAGCATTTT.

The gene calls are TRBV29-1 and TRBJ2-1, with D perhaps TRBD2 (6 bases). With 4 bases removed from V and 4 bases from J, the gap between germline ends came to 14 bases. CDR3 size: 14 residues. CDR1 is SQVTM, CDR2 ANQGSEA, per germline. CDR3 loop: CSVGVVGTYNEQFF. CDR3 coding DNA: TGCAGCGTTGGTGTGGTCGGGACTTACAATGAGCAGTTCTTC.

The gene calls are TRBV5-1 and TRBJ1-3; D might be TRBD1 (6 bases). The CDR3 is 15 residues long. Germline CDR1 is SGHRS and CDR2 is YFSETQ. The V end was cut by 2 bases, the J end by 0 bases, with 9 bases between. The CDR3 DNA sequence: TGCGCCAGCAGCTTCCAGACAGGCTCTGGAAACACCATATATTTT. Amino acid sequence: CASSFQTGSGNTIYF.

This rearrangement joins TRBV7-3 to TRBJ1-3; 7 bases are a match to TRBD1. V shed 5 bases, J shed 4 bases, and the junction held 5 bases outside the gene matches. CDR1 is SGHTA and CDR2 is FQGTGA in the germline V gene. The CDR3 sequence is 14 residues long. In DNA, the CDR3 is TGTGCCAGCAGCCCCCAGGGACAGGGAAACACCATATATTTT. Protein product: CASSPQGQGNTIYF. The full variable domain, with the rest looked up from reference TRBV7-3 and TRBJ1-3, is GAGVSQTPSNKVTEKGKYVELRCDPISGHTALYWYRQSLGQGPEFLIYFQGTGAADDSGLPNDRFFAVRPEGSVSTLKIQRTERGDSAVYLCASSPQGQGNTIYFGEGSWLTVV.

With regard to this clone: In the same sample, other DNA sequences code for this CDR3. The chain is built from TRBV19 and TRBJ1-1; D may be TRBD1 (6 bases). The V end was cut by 6 bases, the J end by 4 bases, with 21 bases between. Germline assignment: CDR1 LNHDA and CDR2 SQIVND (reference sequence). CDR3 length: 16 residues. The CDR3 coding sequence is TGTGCCAGTAGCATAAGGGGCACAGGGCGGATCACTGAAGCTTTCTTT. Translated, it gives CASSIRGTGRITEAFF.

The chain has TRBV6-5 and TRBJ1-1, with D perhaps TRBD1 (6 bases). The CDR3 extends over 16 amino acids. Germline assignment: CDR1 MNHEY and CDR2 SVGAGI. The V end was cut by 0 bases, the J end by 0 bases, with 11 bases between. CDR3 bases: TGTGCCAGCAGTTACTCGGCAGGGGATATGAACACTGAAGCTTTCTTT. It is translated as CASSYSAGDMNTEAFF.

The gene calls are TRBV10-3 and TRBJ2-5; tentative D call: TRBD1 (7 bases). V dropped 10 bases and J dropped 5 bases, with 20 bases sitting between them. The CDR3 spans 14 residues. Germline V gene data show CDR1 as ENHRY and CDR2 as SYGVKD. The CDR3 DNA follows: TGTGCCACCACTAGAACAGGGGAGGCGGAGACCCAGTACTTC. Amino acids: CATTRTGEAETQYF.